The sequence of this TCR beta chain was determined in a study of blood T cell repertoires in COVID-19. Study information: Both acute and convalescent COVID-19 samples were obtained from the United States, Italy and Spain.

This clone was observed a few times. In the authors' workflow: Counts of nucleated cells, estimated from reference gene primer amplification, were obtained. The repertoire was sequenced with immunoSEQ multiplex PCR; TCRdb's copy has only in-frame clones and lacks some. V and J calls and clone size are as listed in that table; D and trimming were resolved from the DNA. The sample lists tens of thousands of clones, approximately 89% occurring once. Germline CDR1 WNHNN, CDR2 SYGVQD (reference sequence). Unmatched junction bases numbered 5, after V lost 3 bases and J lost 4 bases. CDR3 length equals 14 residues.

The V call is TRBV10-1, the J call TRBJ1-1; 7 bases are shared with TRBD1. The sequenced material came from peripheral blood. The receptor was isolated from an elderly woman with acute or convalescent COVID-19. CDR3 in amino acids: CASSDNRGFTEAFF. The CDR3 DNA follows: TGCGCCAGCAGTGATAACAGGGGTTTCACTGAAGCTTTCTTT.